These 26 T cell receptor beta chains were all obtained from the same sample, sequenced in a study of lymphopenia after photon versus proton radiotherapy. Using immunoSEQ multiplex PCR, the repertoire was profiled, and TCRdb retains in-frame clones only, with some absent. The repertoire holds approximately 160,000 clones, with 75% to 90% as singletons. The starting material was peripheral blood, obtained from a patient treated with photon-based radiotherapy. These receptors came from a man between 50 and 59 years old with gastric cancer.

There are a few counts of this clone. The chain employs TRBV2 and TRBJ1-2; a possible D gene is TRBD1 (6 bases). The germline V gene encodes CDR1 SNHLY and CDR2 FYNNEI. This CDR3 contains 14 residues. Trimming removed 7 bases from V and 2 bases from J, with 14 bases in between. The CDR3 DNA is TGTGCCAGCAAACAGACAGGAAACAACTATGGCTACACCTTC. Its translation: CASKQTGNNYGYTF.

V is TRBV6-6 and J is TRBJ1-1, with D tentatively TRBD1 (6 bases). Germline values: CDR1 MNHNY, CDR2 SVGAGI (reference sequence). The CDR3 is 15 residues long. Trimming took 6 bases from V and 0 from J, leaving 14 bases between them. The CDR3 spells CASRPTGRLNTEAFF. The CDR3 DNA reads as TGTGCCAGCAGGCCTACAGGGAGGCTGAACACTGAAGCTTTCTTT.

This chain connects TRBV30 to TRBJ1-2; 9 bases map to TRBD1. The germline gives CDR1 GTSNPN, CDR2 SVGIG (reference sequence). The CDR3 runs to 15 residues. Losses at the gene ends were 1 base for V and 5 bases for J; bases not matched to a gene: 8. CDR3 in amino acids: CAWSAGTGRNYGYTF. In DNA form, the CDR3 reads TGTGCCTGGAGTGCCGGGACAGGGCGAAATTATGGCTACACCTTC.

In its sample, this clone was seen a few times. The chain employs TRBV5-1 and TRBJ1-3; the match to TRBD1 covers 9 bases. Trimming cost V 4 bases and J 1 base; bases outside gene matches: 3. This CDR3 is 15 amino acids long. Looked up from germline, CDR1 is SGHRS and CDR2 is YFSETQ. Here the CDR3 DNA reads TGCGCCAGCAGCCAGGGACAGGGATCTGGAAACACCATATATTTT. It yields the protein CASSQGQGSGNTIYF.

Comment on this clone: A much larger clone differs by one base, so this may be a read error. The chain employs TRBV5-1 and TRBJ2-7; 11 nucleotides agree with TRBD1. CDR3 length: 14 residues. The germline V gene encodes CDR1 SGHRS and CDR2 YFSETQ. Losses at the gene ends were 3 bases for V and 3 bases for J; bases not matched to a gene: 2. Here the CDR3 DNA reads TGCGCCAGCAGCTCCGGGACAGGGGGCTACGAGCAGTACTTC. It specifies CASSSGTGGYEQYF. The full variable domain, in which reference TRBV5-1 and TRBJ2-7 provide the parts outside the CDR3, is KAGVTQTPRYLIKTRGQQVTLSCSPISGHRSVSWYQQTPGQGLQFLFEYFSETQRNKGNFPGRFSGRQFSNSRSEMNVSTLELGDSALYLCASSSGTGGYEQYFGPGTRLTVT.

The chain couples TRBV6-1 to TRBJ1-4, with D tentatively TRBD1 (6 bases). V lost 4 bases to trimming and J lost 8 bases, with 17 bases between them. CDR1 is MNHNS, CDR2 SASEGT, per germline. The CDR3 runs 15 residues. The CDR3 loop reads CASSALQGAGEKLFF. The CDR3, as DNA: TGTGCCAGCAGTGCACTACAGGGTGCAGGGGAAAAACTGTTTTTT.

The chain links TRBV11-2 to TRBJ2-5; TRBD2 agrees at 7 bases. CDR3 length: 15 amino acids. CDR1 SGHAT and CDR2 FQNNGV come from the germline V gene. The ends lost 0 bases at V and 4 bases at J; junction bases unmatched: 5. In nucleotides, the CDR3 is TGTGCCAGCAGCTTAGAGGGACTAAACCGAGAGACCCAGTACTTC. This gives the protein CASSLEGLNRETQYF.

As concerns this clone: The same CDR3 can be traced to other DNA sequences in this sample. The genes are TRBV19 and TRBJ2-7, with a tentative D call TRBD2 (6 bases). CDR3 length: 13 amino acids. Germline assignment: CDR1 LNHDA and CDR2 SQIVND (reference sequence). The V gene lost 3 bases and the J gene lost 1 base, with 7 bases spanning the gap. The CDR3 region has the DNA TGTGCCAGTAGTATTGGGGGGTCCTACGAGCAGTACTTC. Its translation is CASSIGGSYEQYF.

This clone occurred once. V and J are TRBV7-8 and TRBJ1-1, with a possible D match to TRBD1 (6 bases). This CDR3 spans 14 amino acids. The V and J ends lost 11 bases and 5 bases respectively, with 21 bases between them. Germline V gene data show CDR1 as SGHVS and CDR2 as FQNEAQ. The CDR3 spells CASKGGRGGTEAFF. The CDR3 region has the DNA TGTGCCTCGAAAGGGGGTAGGGGAGGTACTGAAGCTTTCTTT.

The chain links TRBV11-3 to TRBJ2-1; 8 bases fit TRBD2. V shed 4 bases and J 7 bases; nucleotides not matched to a gene: 12. CDR1 is SGHNT, CDR2 YENEEA, per germline. The CDR3 has 16 residues. CDR3 bases: TGTGCCAGCAGCTCCCAGGAAAGCGGGAGAGCAAATGAGCAGTTCTTC. Its translation is CASSSQESGRANEQFF.

The chain uses TRBV6-1 and TRBJ1-2; D gene unclear. Germline V gives CDR1 MNHNS, CDR2 SASEGT. The ends were cut back, 0 bases at V and 2 bases at J, with 7 bases in the middle. This CDR3 region has 14 residues. The CDR3 sequence is CASSEAHKNYGYTF. The CDR3 nucleotides read TGTGCCAGCAGTGAAGCGCACAAAAACTATGGCTACACCTTC.

The J gene is TRBJ1-2, the V gene TRBV30; 7 positions match TRBD1. The junction had 8 bases not matched to a gene; V was cut back by 3 bases and J by 4 bases. CDR1 is GTSNPN, CDR2 SVGIG, per germline (reference sequence). The CDR3 sequence is 14 residues long. The CDR3 is CAWSVTGRSYGYTF. The CDR3 bases are TGTGCCTGGAGCGTGACAGGGCGATCCTATGGCTACACCTTC.

This clone is a singleton in its sample. The chain is built from TRBV5-1 and TRBJ1-1; TRBD1 matches 9 bases. Trimming took 4 bases from V and 0 from J; bases not matched to a gene: 10. Germline CDR1 and CDR2: SGHRS and YFSETQ. The CDR3 loop spans 17 amino acids. CDR3 region: CASSKGRQGVMNTEAFF. CDR3 bases: TGCGCCAGCAGCAAGGGGAGACAGGGGGTAATGAACACTGAAGCTTTCTTT.

This chain connects TRBV6-1 to TRBJ1-5, with 7 positions matching TRBD1. Unmatched junction bases numbered 3, after V lost 4 bases and J lost 0 bases. Germline values: CDR1 MNHNS, CDR2 SASEGT. This CDR3 contains 15 residues. CDR3 sequence (DNA): TGTGCCAGCAGTGTTGACAGGGCTAGCAATCAGCCCCAGCATTTT. This translates into CASSVDRASNQPQHF.

This chain joins TRBV19 and TRBJ2-5, with D unresolved. Germline CDR1 is LNHDA and CDR2 is SQIVND (reference sequence). The CDR3 runs 14 residues. V shed 3 bases and J shed 0 bases, with 8 bases lying between them. The CDR3 coding sequence is TGTGCCAGTAGTATCGCACAGAACCAAGAGACCCAGTACTTC. Translating it yields CASSIAQNQETQYF.

This chain links TRBV28 with TRBJ1-2; 11 bases are a match to TRBD1. V gave up 8 bases and J gave up 3 bases; unmatched junction bases: 5. Germline CDR1 is MDHEN and CDR2 is SYDVKM. The CDR3 consists of 14 residues. This CDR3 reads CASEGQGAHYGYTF. CDR3 nucleotide sequence: TGTGCCAGCGAAGGACAGGGGGCGCACTATGGCTACACCTTC.

This chain uses TRBV29-1 with TRBJ2-2; 14 nucleotides match TRBD2. This CDR3 contains 17 residues. Losses at the gene ends were 5 bases for V and 4 bases for J; bases not matched to a gene: 9. CDR1 SQVTM and CDR2 ANQGSEA come from the germline V gene. Written as DNA, the CDR3 is TGCAGCGTTTCCGGGACTAGCGGGAGTATGGGCACCGGGGAGCTGTTTTTT. Its translation is CSVSGTSGSMGTGELFF.

The V call is TRBV7-3, the J call TRBJ1-1; 7 nucleotides match TRBD1. This CDR3 comprises 16 residues. V was pared by 2 bases and J by 6 bases, with 12 bases of the junction left unmatched. Looked up from germline, CDR1 is SGHTA and CDR2 is FQGTGA. CDR3 in amino acids: CASSLRGGSGYSEAFF. CDR3 DNA: TGTGCCAGCAGCTTACGAGGGGGCTCGGGTTATTCTGAAGCTTTCTTT.

The V gene is TRBV7-2, the J gene TRBJ2-7, with D possibly TRBD1 on 5 matching bases. This CDR3 comprises 12 residues. Per germline, CDR1 SGHTA and CDR2 FQGNSA. Trimming shortened V by 3 bases and J by 4 bases, and 7 bases separated the two germline ends. CDR3 protein: CASSFSGYEQYF. The DNA for the CDR3 is TGTGCCAGCAGCTTTTCAGGGTACGAGCAGTACTTC. The whole variable domain, remainder taken from reference TRBV7-2 and TRBJ2-7, is GAGVSQSPSNKVTEKGKDVELRCDPISGHTALYWYRQSLGQGLEFLIYFQGNSAPDKSGLPSDRFSAERTGGSVSTLTIQRTQQEDSAVYLCASSFSGYEQYFGPGTRLTVT.

This clone showed up just once. This chain uses TRBV27 with TRBJ2-1; a weak D match, TRBD2 (6 bases). V lost 6 bases and J 1 base, leaving 10 bases between the germline ends. The CDR3 consists of 14 residues. Germline-derived CDR1 and CDR2 are MNHEY and SMNVEV (reference sequence). For the CDR3, the DNA is TGTGCCAGCAGGGCGGGATTGTCCTACAATGAGCAGTTCTTC. This codes for CASRAGLSYNEQFF.

The chain joins TRBV28 to TRBJ1-1; 9 nucleotides match TRBD1. The V gene end was trimmed by 8 bases and the J gene end by 4 bases; junction bases not matched to a gene: 8. The length of the CDR3 is 14 residues. Germline assignment: CDR1 MDHEN and CDR2 SYDVKM. In nucleotides, the CDR3 is TGTGCCAGCGGGGGGACAGGGCTTACCACTGAAGCTTTCTTT. Its translation is CASGGTGLTTEAFF.

The chain uses TRBV4-3 and TRBJ1-1; 9 bases match TRBD1. The ends lost 3 bases at V and 6 bases at J; junction bases unmatched: 5. This CDR3 is 14 amino acids long. CDR1 LGHNA and CDR2 YSLEER come from the germline V gene. CDR3 bases: TGCGCCAGCAGCCAGGACAGGGGAGGGTCTGAAGCTTTCTTT. Amino acid sequence: CASSQDRGGSEAFF.

This chain uses TRBV29-1 with TRBJ2-1, with TRBD2 identical over 8 bases. The CDR3 runs 14 residues. CDR1 and CDR2 (germline): SQVTM, ANQGSEA. With 4 bases clipped from V and 4 bases from J, the junction kept 6 bases outside the gene matches. Here the CDR3 DNA reads TGCAGCGTTGCCGGGACTAGTGGTTACAATGAGCAGTTCTTC. Amino acids: CSVAGTSGYNEQFF.

The gene calls are TRBV11-2 and TRBJ2-5, with D perhaps given as TRBD1 or TRBD2 (5 bases each). V dropped 5 bases and J dropped 5 bases, with 21 bases sitting between them. The CDR3 contains 16 residues. Germline V gene sequence: CDR1 SGHAT, CDR2 FQNNGV. As DNA, the CDR3 is TGTGCCAGCAGCGTAAGCCGGGACCCAAGTGGGGAGACCCAGTACTTC. It encodes CASSVSRDPSGETQYF.

V and J are TRBV30 and TRBJ1-4; tentatively, D is TRBD1 (6 bases). Between the trimmed V and J ends, which lost 3 bases and 2 bases, there was a span of 13 bases. The CDR3 totals 15 residues. Germline CDR1 and CDR2: GTSNPN and SVGIG (reference sequence). CDR3 in DNA: TGTGCCTGGAGCGAACAGGGTTGGACTAATGAAAAACTGTTTTTT. This codes for CAWSEQGWTNEKLFF.

This chain joins TRBV21-1 and TRBJ2-7; no check of the table's D call, TRBD1, against the DNA was made. TRBV21-1 has pseudogene status. This CDR3 is 16 amino acids long. CDR3 nucleotides: TGTGACAGGGACCCCCTTCGACAGGCCCCCTCCTACGAGCAGTACTTC. The encoded protein is CDRDPLRQAPSYEQYF.